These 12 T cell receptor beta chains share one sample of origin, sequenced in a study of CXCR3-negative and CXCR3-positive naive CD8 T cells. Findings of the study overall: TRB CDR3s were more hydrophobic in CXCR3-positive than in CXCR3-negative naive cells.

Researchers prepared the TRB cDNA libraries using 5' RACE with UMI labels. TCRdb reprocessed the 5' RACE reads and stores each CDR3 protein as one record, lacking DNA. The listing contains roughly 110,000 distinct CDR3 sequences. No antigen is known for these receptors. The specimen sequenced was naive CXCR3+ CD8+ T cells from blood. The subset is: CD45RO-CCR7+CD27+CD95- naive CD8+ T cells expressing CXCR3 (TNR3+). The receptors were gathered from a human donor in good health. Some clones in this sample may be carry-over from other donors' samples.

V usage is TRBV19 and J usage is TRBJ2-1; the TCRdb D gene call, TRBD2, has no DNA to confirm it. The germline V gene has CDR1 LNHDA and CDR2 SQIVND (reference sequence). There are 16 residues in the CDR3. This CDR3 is CASSVAGQAEGNEQFF.

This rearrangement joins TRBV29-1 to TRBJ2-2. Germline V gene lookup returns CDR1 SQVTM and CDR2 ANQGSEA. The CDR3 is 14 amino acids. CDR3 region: CSVGPLPNTGELFF.

The CDR3 loop reads CASSAGRVYEQYF. The chain employs TRBV6-5 and TRBJ2-7. Looked up from germline, CDR1 is MNHEY and CDR2 is SVGAGI. CDR3 length: 13 residues.

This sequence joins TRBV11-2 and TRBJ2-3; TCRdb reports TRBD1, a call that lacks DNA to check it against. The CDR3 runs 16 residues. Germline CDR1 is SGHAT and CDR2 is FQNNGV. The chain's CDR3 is CASSPPTQTSTDTQYF.

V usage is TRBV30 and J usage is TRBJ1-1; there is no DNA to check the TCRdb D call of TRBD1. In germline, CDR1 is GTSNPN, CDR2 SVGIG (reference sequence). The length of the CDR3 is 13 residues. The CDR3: CAWRKGAYTEAFF.

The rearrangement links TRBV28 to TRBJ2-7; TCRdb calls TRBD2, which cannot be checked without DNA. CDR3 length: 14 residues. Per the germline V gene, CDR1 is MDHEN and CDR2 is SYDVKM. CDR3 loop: CATTTTLGTYEQYF.

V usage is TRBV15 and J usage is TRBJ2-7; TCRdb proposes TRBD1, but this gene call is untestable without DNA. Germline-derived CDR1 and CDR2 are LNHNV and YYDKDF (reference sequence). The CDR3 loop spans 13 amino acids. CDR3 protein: CATSSSGTYEQYF. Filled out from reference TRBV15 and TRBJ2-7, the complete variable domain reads DAMVIQNPRYQVTQFGKPVTLSCSQTLNHNVMYWYQQKSSQAPKLLFHYYDKDFNNEADTPDNFQSRRPNTSFCFLDIRSPGLGDTAMYLCATSSSGTYEQYFGPGTRLTVT.

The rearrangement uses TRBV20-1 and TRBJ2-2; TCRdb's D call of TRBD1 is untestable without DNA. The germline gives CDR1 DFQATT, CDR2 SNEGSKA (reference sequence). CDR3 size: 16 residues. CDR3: CSARDRRQMDTGELFF.

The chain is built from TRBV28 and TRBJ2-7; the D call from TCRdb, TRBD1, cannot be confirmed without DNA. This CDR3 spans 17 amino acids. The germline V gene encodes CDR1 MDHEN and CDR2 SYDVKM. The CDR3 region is CASSQGFLDLNSYEQYF.

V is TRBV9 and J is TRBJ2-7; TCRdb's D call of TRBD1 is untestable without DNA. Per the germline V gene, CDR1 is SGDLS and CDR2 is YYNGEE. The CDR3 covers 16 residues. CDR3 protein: CASSVEDDRWTYEQYF.

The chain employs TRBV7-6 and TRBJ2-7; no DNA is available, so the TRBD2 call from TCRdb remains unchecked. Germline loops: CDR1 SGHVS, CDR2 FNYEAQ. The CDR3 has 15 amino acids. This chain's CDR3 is CASSLVVAGFYEQYF.

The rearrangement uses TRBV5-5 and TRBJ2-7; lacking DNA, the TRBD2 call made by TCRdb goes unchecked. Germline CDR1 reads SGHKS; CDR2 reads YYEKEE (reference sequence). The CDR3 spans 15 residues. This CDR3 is CASSLVLAGTYEQYF.